This T cell receptor beta chain was observed in a study of cytomegalovirus exposure and HLA in healthy donors. Study results and limitations: A later look showed TCR association rates differing by HLA locus, highest for DRB1 and lowest for HLA-C.

Details on this clone: Its antigen remains unidentified.

Primers included in the PCR were 60 Vbeta and 13 Jbeta primers. Libraries were prepared by immunoSEQ multiplex PCR; TCRdb keeps only in-frame clonotypes and omits some of them. The sample includes roughly 140,000 clones. CDR3 length equals 16 residues. The V segment lost 7 bases and the J segment 0 bases; nucleotides outside the gene matches: 10. The germline V gene encodes CDR1 SGHTA and CDR2 FQGNSA. Source material: PBMCs. The chain uses TRBV7-2 and TRBJ2-3; 7 bases match TRBD2. This TCR derives from a male donor in good health and CMV-seronegative. CDR3 coding DNA: TGTGCCAGCACCAGGACCGGGGGGATTAGCACAGATACGCAGTATTTT. The encoded protein is CASTRTGGISTDTQYF.